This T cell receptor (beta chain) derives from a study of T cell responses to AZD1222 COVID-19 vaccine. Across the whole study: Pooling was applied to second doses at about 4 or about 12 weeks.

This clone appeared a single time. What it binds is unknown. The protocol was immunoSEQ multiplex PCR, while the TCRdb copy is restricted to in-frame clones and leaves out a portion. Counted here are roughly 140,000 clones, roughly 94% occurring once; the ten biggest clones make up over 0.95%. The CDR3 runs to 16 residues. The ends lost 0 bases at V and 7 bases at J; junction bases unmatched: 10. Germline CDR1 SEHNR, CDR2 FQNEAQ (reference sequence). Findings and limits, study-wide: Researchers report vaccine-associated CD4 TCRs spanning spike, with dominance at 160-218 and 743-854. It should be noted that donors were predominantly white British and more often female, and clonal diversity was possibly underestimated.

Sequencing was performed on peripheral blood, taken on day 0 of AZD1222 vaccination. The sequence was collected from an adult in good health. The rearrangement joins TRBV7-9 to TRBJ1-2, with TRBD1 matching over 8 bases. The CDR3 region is CASSLAWTGSPFGYTF. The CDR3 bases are TGTGCCAGCAGCTTAGCGTGGACAGGGTCACCCTTTGGCTACACCTTC.